The rows below give T cell receptor beta chains drawn from one sample of a study of T cell clones after liver transplantation. Clones were read by immunoSEQ multiplex PCR, and TCRdb kept only the in-frame ones, dropping some. The sample carries about 99,000 clones, approximately 78% recorded once. The sequenced sample was CD4+ T cells from blood, obtained before liver transplant. Every receptor here comes from a human donor who received a liver transplant. The CDR3 runs from the conserved cysteine through the conserved F or W. The order of the fields is J gene, V gene, D gene, clone size, CDR3 protein, CDR3 DNA. A D gene is named only where the DNA matches it firmly. Part of the rows lack a size; the others show once, few, many or a class for expanded clones.

j_call: TRBJ2-3
v_call: TRBV4-2
d_call: TRBD2
clone_size: NA
cdr3_aa: CASSQELPGGAIDTQYF
cdr3_nt: TGTGCCAGCAGCCAAGAGCTCCCCGGGGGGGCGATAGATACGCAGTATTTT

j_call: TRBJ2-1
v_call: TRBV7-2
d_call: NA
clone_size: NA
cdr3_aa: CASSPTSDEQFF
cdr3_nt: TGTGCCAGCAGCCCAACGTCGGATGAGCAGTTCTTC

j_call: TRBJ2-5
v_call: TRBV28
d_call: NA
clone_size: once
cdr3_aa: CASTVGGETQYF
cdr3_nt: TGTGCCAGCACTGTGGGCGGCGAGACCCAGTACTTC

j_call: TRBJ1-1
v_call: TRBV11-2
d_call: NA
clone_size: NA
cdr3_aa: CASSPKTPNTEAFF
cdr3_nt: TGTGCCAGCAGCCCGAAGACACCGAACACTGAAGCTTTCTTT

j_call: TRBJ1-5
v_call: TRBV7-9
d_call: TRBD1
clone_size: NA
cdr3_aa: CASSVGQGVIQPQHF
cdr3_nt: TGTGCCAGCAGCGTCGGACAGGGAGTAATTCAGCCCCAGCATTTT

j_call: TRBJ1-2
v_call: TRBV6-6
d_call: NA
clone_size: NA
cdr3_aa: CASSYNPRYGYTF
cdr3_nt: TGTGCCAGCAGTTACAATCCTCGCTATGGCTACACCTTC

j_call: TRBJ2-4
v_call: TRBV7-8
d_call: NA
clone_size: NA
cdr3_aa: CASSLAGAGVDIQYF
cdr3_nt: TGTGCCAGCAGCTTAGCAGGTGCAGGGGTGGACATTCAGTACTTC

j_call: TRBJ2-1
v_call: TRBV28
d_call: NA
clone_size: few
cdr3_aa: CASSPHREQFF
cdr3_nt: TGTGCCAGCAGTCCCCACAGGGAGCAGTTCTTC

j_call: TRBJ2-1
v_call: TRBV5-1
d_call: TRBD2
clone_size: NA
cdr3_aa: CASSLVTSGADNEQFF
cdr3_nt: TGCGCCAGCAGCTTGGTTACTAGCGGGGCTGACAATGAGCAGTTCTTC

j_call: TRBJ2-4
v_call: TRBV7-9
d_call: TRBD1
clone_size: NA
cdr3_aa: CASSFTDRVGWNF
cdr3_nt: TGTGCCAGCAGCTTTACCGACAGGGTCGGTTGGAACTTC

j_call: TRBJ2-5
v_call: TRBV5-1
d_call: NA
clone_size: NA
cdr3_aa: CASSLVGRLQETQYF
cdr3_nt: TGCGCCAGCAGCTTGGTCGGGCGGTTACAAGAGACCCAGTACTTC

j_call: TRBJ1-1
v_call: TRBV5-8
d_call: NA
clone_size: NA
cdr3_aa: CASSRLPLNTEAFF
cdr3_nt: TGTGCCAGCAGCAGGTTGCCGTTGAACACTGAAGCTTTCTTT

j_call: TRBJ2-7
v_call: TRBV15
d_call: NA
clone_size: NA
cdr3_aa: CATSRDLARTYEQYF
cdr3_nt: TGTGCCACCAGCAGAGATCTGGCCAGAACCTACGAGCAGTACTTC

j_call: TRBJ2-5
v_call: TRBV18
d_call: NA
clone_size: NA
cdr3_aa: CASSPGQGETQYF
cdr3_nt: TGTGCCAGCTCACCAGGGCAGGGAGAGACCCAGTACTTC

j_call: TRBJ2-1
v_call: TRBV15
d_call: NA
clone_size: NA
cdr3_aa: CATSRVGIPRTTSSYNEQFF
cdr3_nt: TGTGCCACCAGCAGAGTAGGGATTCCCAGGACTACGAGCTCCTACAATGAGCAGTTCTTC

j_call: TRBJ1-3
v_call: TRBV7-2
d_call: NA
clone_size: NA
cdr3_aa: CASSDRGGSGNTIYF
cdr3_nt: TGTGCCAGCAGCGACCGGGGAGGCTCTGGAAACACCATATATTTT

j_call: TRBJ2-5
v_call: TRBV5-1
d_call: NA
clone_size: NA
cdr3_aa: CASSLEQETQYF
cdr3_nt: TGCGCCAGCAGCTTGGAGCAGGAGACCCAGTACTTC

j_call: TRBJ1-2
v_call: TRBV6-1
d_call: NA
clone_size: NA
cdr3_aa: CASRPPGQIYGYTF
cdr3_nt: TGTGCCAGCAGACCCCCGGGACAAATCTATGGCTACACCTTC

j_call: TRBJ1-2
v_call: TRBV5-1
d_call: NA
clone_size: once
cdr3_aa: CASSFGTQNNYGYTF
cdr3_nt: TGCGCCAGCAGCTTTGGGACACAGAATAACTATGGCTACACCTTC

j_call: TRBJ2-7
v_call: TRBV28
d_call: NA
clone_size: NA
cdr3_aa: CASSNPLPYEQYF
cdr3_nt: TGTGCCAGCAGTAACCCGTTGCCCTACGAGCAGTACTTC

j_call: TRBJ1-4
v_call: TRBV21-1
d_call: NA
clone_size: NA
cdr3_aa: CASTTQNGTSDEKLFF
cdr3_nt: TGTGCCAGCACCACCCAGAACGGGACGAGTGACGAAAAACTGTTTTTT

j_call: TRBJ1-2
v_call: TRBV5-1
d_call: TRBD1
clone_size: NA
cdr3_aa: CASSRTGEAPNYGYTF
cdr3_nt: TGCGCCAGCAGCCGGACAGGTGAGGCTCCTAACTATGGCTACACCTTC

j_call: TRBJ2-6
v_call: TRBV19
d_call: NA
clone_size: NA
cdr3_aa: CASMRGTLGANVLTF
cdr3_nt: TGTGCCAGTATGAGAGGGACCCTCGGGGCCAACGTCCTGACTTTC

j_call: TRBJ2-7
v_call: TRBV7-9
d_call: NA
clone_size: NA
cdr3_aa: CASSLEGRSSYEQYF
cdr3_nt: TGTGCCAGCAGCTTAGAAGGGAGGAGCTCCTACGAGCAGTACTTC

j_call: TRBJ1-4
v_call: TRBV16
d_call: NA
clone_size: NA
cdr3_aa: CASSPPGGWREKLFF
cdr3_nt: TGTGCCAGCAGCCCACCTGGAGGCTGGAGGGAAAAACTGTTTTTT

j_call: TRBJ1-5
v_call: TRBV19
d_call: NA
clone_size: NA
cdr3_aa: CASLPRTADSNQPQHF
cdr3_nt: TGTGCCAGTCTCCCCCGGACAGCCGATAGCAATCAGCCCCAGCATTTT

j_call: TRBJ2-3
v_call: TRBV7-2
d_call: TRBD2
clone_size: NA
cdr3_aa: CASSLDPLAGGLGTDTQYF
cdr3_nt: TGTGCCAGCAGCTTAGACCCTCTAGCGGGGGGGCTGGGGACAGATACGCAGTATTTT

j_call: TRBJ2-2
v_call: TRBV5-1
d_call: TRBD1
clone_size: medium-sized
cdr3_aa: CASSSRGRNTGELFF
cdr3_nt: TGCGCCAGCAGCTCCAGGGGGAGGAACACCGGGGAGCTGTTTTTT

j_call: TRBJ1-2
v_call: TRBV28
d_call: NA
clone_size: NA
cdr3_aa: CASSLPLGRGAHAGYTF
cdr3_nt: TGTGCCAGCAGTTTACCTCTCGGGAGGGGGGCGCATGCTGGCTACACCTTC

j_call: TRBJ2-1
v_call: TRBV7-3
d_call: NA
clone_size: once
cdr3_aa: CASSPGSGYSYNEQFF
cdr3_nt: TGTGCCAGCAGCCCCGGTAGTGGATACTCCTACAATGAGCAGTTCTTC

j_call: TRBJ2-3
v_call: TRBV7-2
d_call: NA
clone_size: NA
cdr3_aa: CASSPRVPDTQYF
cdr3_nt: TGTGCCAGCAGCCCAAGGGTGCCAGATACGCAGTATTTT

j_call: TRBJ2-7
v_call: TRBV5-1
d_call: NA
clone_size: NA
cdr3_aa: CASSPNGRGSQYEQYF
cdr3_nt: TGCGCCAGCAGCCCGAACGGGCGGGGAAGTCAGTACGAGCAGTACTTC

j_call: TRBJ1-1
v_call: TRBV27
d_call: NA
clone_size: NA
cdr3_aa: CASSFSRGGTEAFF
cdr3_nt: TGTGCCAGCAGTTTCAGCAGGGGAGGGACTGAAGCTTTCTTT

j_call: TRBJ2-1
v_call: TRBV18
d_call: TRBD1
clone_size: NA
cdr3_aa: CASSPQPRQGPNEQFF
cdr3_nt: TGTGCCAGCTCACCCCAGCCGAGACAGGGTCCCAATGAGCAGTTCTTC

j_call: TRBJ2-2
v_call: TRBV6-6
d_call: TRBD2
clone_size: NA
cdr3_aa: CASLFSGVNTGELFF
cdr3_nt: TGTGCCAGCCTCTTTAGCGGGGTCAACACCGGGGAGCTGTTTTTT

j_call: TRBJ2-5
v_call: TRBV11-1
d_call: NA
clone_size: NA
cdr3_aa: CASSLRLEETQYF
cdr3_nt: TGTGCCAGCAGCTTAAGACTAGAAGAGACCCAGTACTTC

j_call: TRBJ1-4
v_call: TRBV7-7
d_call: NA
clone_size: NA
cdr3_aa: CASSFPGPNEKLFF
cdr3_nt: TGTGCCAGCAGCTTTCCGGGCCCTAATGAAAAACTGTTTTTT

j_call: TRBJ1-1
v_call: TRBV28
d_call: NA
clone_size: once
cdr3_aa: CASSVHRGTAEAFF
cdr3_nt: TGTGCCAGCAGCGTGCATCGAGGGACGGCTGAAGCTTTCTTT

j_call: TRBJ2-6
v_call: TRBV7-9
d_call: TRBD2
clone_size: NA
cdr3_aa: CASRITGTSGSGANVLTF
cdr3_nt: TGTGCCAGCAGAATTACCGGGACTAGCGGGTCTGGGGCCAACGTCCTGACTTTC

j_call: TRBJ2-3
v_call: TRBV6-1
d_call: NA
clone_size: NA
cdr3_aa: CASSVGGLSTDTQYF
cdr3_nt: TGTGCCAGCAGTGTGGGCGGGTTGAGCACAGATACGCAGTATTTT

j_call: TRBJ2-2
v_call: TRBV28
d_call: TRBD2
clone_size: NA
cdr3_aa: CASSPFGTSGGELFF
cdr3_nt: TGTGCCAGCAGCCCTTTTGGGACTAGCGGGGGGGAGCTGTTTTTT

j_call: TRBJ1-1
v_call: TRBV5-1
d_call: NA
clone_size: NA
cdr3_aa: CASSPFKGTEAFF
cdr3_nt: TGCGCCAGCAGCCCCTTCAAGGGCACTGAAGCTTTCTTT

j_call: TRBJ1-1
v_call: TRBV2
d_call: NA
clone_size: few
cdr3_aa: CASRVGMNTEAFF
cdr3_nt: TGTGCCAGCAGAGTGGGGATGAACACTGAAGCTTTCTTT

j_call: TRBJ2-1
v_call: TRBV28
d_call: TRBD2
clone_size: NA
cdr3_aa: CASRASGSYNEQFF
cdr3_nt: TGTGCCAGCAGGGCTAGCGGCTCCTACAATGAGCAGTTCTTC

j_call: TRBJ2-7
v_call: TRBV10-1
d_call: TRBD2
clone_size: NA
cdr3_aa: CASRHSGTSPHEQYF
cdr3_nt: TGCGCCAGCAGACATAGCGGGACCTCCCCCCACGAGCAGTACTTC

j_call: TRBJ1-1
v_call: TRBV7-2
d_call: NA
clone_size: NA
cdr3_aa: CASRPQDSEAFF
cdr3_nt: TGTGCCAGCAGGCCACAGGATTCTGAAGCTTTCTTT

j_call: TRBJ2-1
v_call: TRBV28
d_call: TRBD1
clone_size: few
cdr3_aa: CASSRQGAWSYNEQFF
cdr3_nt: TGTGCCAGCAGTCGGCAGGGGGCCTGGTCCTACAATGAGCAGTTCTTC

j_call: TRBJ2-5
v_call: TRBV7-9
d_call: TRBD1
clone_size: NA
cdr3_aa: CASSIRGQGETQYF
cdr3_nt: TGTGCCAGCAGCATCAGGGGGCAAGGAGAGACCCAGTACTTC

j_call: TRBJ2-1
v_call: TRBV29-1
d_call: NA
clone_size: NA
cdr3_aa: CSAESDVSSYNEQFF
cdr3_nt: TGCAGCGCTGAGTCGGATGTCAGCTCCTACAATGAGCAGTTCTTC

j_call: TRBJ2-3
v_call: TRBV15
d_call: NA
clone_size: NA
cdr3_aa: CATRKNSGPGDTQYF
cdr3_nt: TGTGCCACCAGAAAAAATAGCGGCCCGGGAGATACGCAGTATTTT

j_call: TRBJ2-2
v_call: TRBV19
d_call: NA
clone_size: NA
cdr3_aa: CASSIDRGPGELFF
cdr3_nt: TGTGCCAGTAGTATCGATCGGGGACCCGGGGAGCTGTTTTTT